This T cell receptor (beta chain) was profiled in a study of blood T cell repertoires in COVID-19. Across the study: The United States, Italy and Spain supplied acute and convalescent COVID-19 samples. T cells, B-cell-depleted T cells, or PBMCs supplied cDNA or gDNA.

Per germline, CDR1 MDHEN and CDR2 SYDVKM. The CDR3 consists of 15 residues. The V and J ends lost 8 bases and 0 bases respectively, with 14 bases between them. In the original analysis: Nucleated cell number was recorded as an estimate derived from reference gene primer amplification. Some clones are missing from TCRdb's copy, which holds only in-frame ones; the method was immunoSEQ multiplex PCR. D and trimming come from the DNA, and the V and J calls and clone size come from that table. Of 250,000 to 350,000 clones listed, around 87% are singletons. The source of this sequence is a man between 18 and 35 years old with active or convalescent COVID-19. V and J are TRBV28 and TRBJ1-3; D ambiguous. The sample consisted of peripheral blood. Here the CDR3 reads CASGLVLASGNTIYF. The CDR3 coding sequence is TGTGCCAGCGGTCTCGTTTTAGCCTCTGGAAACACCATATATTTT.